This T cell receptor (beta chain) was recorded in a study of T cell repertoires in cytomegalovirus infection. Looking at the study overall: Use of recently identified HLA-C-restricted and well-studied HLA-B-restricted CMV epitopes was part of the study.

Unmatched junction bases numbered 10, after V lost 5 bases and J lost 0 bases. Germline V gene data show CDR1 as SEHNR and CDR2 as FQNEAQ (reference sequence). The CDR3 consists of 18 residues. TCRdb independently ran MiXCR on the reads; one entry per CDR3 protein. The sample records about 900,000 distinct CDR3 sequences, under 40% being singletons. In this sample, this clonotype turned up many times. As yet, its antigen is unknown. Study outcomes and limitations: HLA-C-restricted CMV clonotypes gave the most frequent clonotype in two of eight donors.

The chain links TRBV7-9 to TRBJ1-4; 9 bases line up with TRBD1. The input for sequencing was cultured CD8+ T cells from PBMCs, taken from culture after CMV antigen stimulation. The receptor comes from a human donor in good health (CMV status not recorded). Some clones in this sample may be carry-over from other donors' samples. CDR3 sequence reads: CASSPRTGASPTNEKLFF. The CDR3 coding sequence is TGTGCCAGCAGCCCCAGGACAGGGGCTTCCCCAACTAATGAAAAACTGTTTTTT.